This TCR beta chain was identified in a study of neurological immune-mediated disorders. TCRdb analysed the 5' RACE reads with MiXCR anew, one entry per CDR3 protein. The sample carries some 77,000 distinct CDR3 sequences, roughly 9.5% recorded once. Germline V gene data show CDR1 as SGDLS and CDR2 as YYNGEE. The CDR3 contains 18 residues. V shed 3 bases and J 1 base; nucleotides not matched to a gene: 13. The specimen sequenced was PBMCs. J is TRBJ2-5 and V is TRBV9; TRBD2 aligns across 9 bases. The TCR was taken from a man aged 45 to 65 in good health. In DNA, the CDR3 is TGTGCCAGCAGCGCACCAACTTCGCCGACTAGCGGCCAAGAGACCCAGTACTTC. Translated: CASSAPTSPTSGQETQYF.